One and the same sample provided the 31 T cell receptor beta chains below, sequenced in a study of T-cell memory formation after mild COVID-19. TCRdb independently ran MiXCR on the 5' RACE reads; one entry per CDR3 protein. The sample records approximately 240,000 distinct CDR3 sequences, around 17% being singletons. What was sequenced was PBMCs or a T cell subset sorted from them (not recorded which). These receptor sequences come from a man aged 18 to 29 who had mild COVID-19 (a few samples of this study predate the infection). Cell type and time point are not known.

This chain uses TRBV11-2 with TRBJ2-2; 7 bases align to TRBD1. This CDR3 is built from 16 residues. In germline, CDR1 is SGHAT, CDR2 FQNNGV. V lost 1 base to trimming and J lost 4 bases; unmatched junction nucleotides: 6. The CDR3 nucleotides are TGTGCCAGCAGCTTAGTAGCCGGGACAGCCACCGGGGAGCTGTTTTTT. Amino acid sequence: CASSLVAGTATGELFF.

The chain has TRBV11-2 and TRBJ1-1, with D unclear. This CDR3 is built from 17 residues. V was pared by 1 base and J by 0 bases, with 15 bases between. CDR1 and CDR2 from the germline V gene are SGHAT and FQNNGV. DNA of the CDR3: TGTGCCAGCAGCTTAGGCAGCCTTAGCCCTATGAACACTGAAGCTTTCTTT. As protein: CASSLGSLSPMNTEAFF.

In this sample, this clonotype turned up a few times. The chain employs TRBV4-3 and TRBJ2-2; D ambiguous. The V end lost 2 bases, the J end lost 0 bases, and 7 bases lay between the germline ends. The germline gives CDR1 LGHNA, CDR2 YSLEER. The CDR3 has 15 residues. The DNA for the CDR3 is TGCGCCAGCAGCCAATCTGACACGAACACCGGGGAGCTGTTTTTT. Translation: CASSQSDTNTGELFF.

This clonotype showed up just a few times. The chain couples TRBV6-2 or TRBV6-3 to TRBJ2-2, with TRBD2 identical over 7 bases. This CDR3 contains 17 residues. Germline CDR1 reads MNHEY; CDR2 reads SVGEGT. The ends lost 0 bases at V and 4 bases at J; junction bases unmatched: 8. CDR3 residues: CASSYSQRGLPTGELFF. CDR3 DNA sequence: TGTGCCAGCAGTTACTCCCAGCGGGGTTTACCCACCGGGGAGCTGTTTTTT.

The rearrangement links TRBV10-2 to TRBJ2-1; 10 bases are shared with TRBD2. J gave up 7 bases and V 4 bases, and 10 bases lay outside the gene matches. Germline CDR1 reads WSHSY; CDR2 reads SAAADI. CDR3 length: 16 amino acids. DNA for the CDR3: TGCGCCAGCAGTGGATCACTAGCGGGGCTAGTAAATGAGCAGTTCTTC. It yields the protein CASSGSLAGLVNEQFF.

This clonotype was seen a few times. Compared with germline, one end of the junction differs, possibly owing to a read error. The chain employs TRBV10-3 and TRBJ2-5; D gene ambiguous. Germline V gives CDR1 ENHRY, CDR2 SYGVKD. This CDR3 is built from 9 residues. The CDR3 DNA reads as TGTGCCGTCGCTACAGCGTCGAACTTC. It yields the protein CAVATASNF.

This clonotype was detected only a few times. The chain has TRBV7-9 and TRBJ1-1; D gene ambiguous. The germline V and J ends were trimmed by 6 bases and 2 bases, with 10 bases remaining between them. This CDR3 has 13 residues. CDR1 is SEHNR, CDR2 FQNEAQ, per germline (reference sequence). CDR3 residues: CASSFPRNTEAFF. For the CDR3, the DNA is TGTGCCAGCAGTTTCCCACGTAACACTGAAGCTTTCTTT.

There are a few counts of this clonotype. This rearrangement joins TRBV30 to TRBJ2-2; D may be TRBD2 (7 bases). The ends were cut back, 0 bases at V and 6 bases at J, with 11 bases in the middle. Germline CDR1 and CDR2: GTSNPN and SVGIG (reference sequence). The CDR3 runs to 14 residues. The CDR3 loop is CAWSVGGGSGELFF. CDR3 in DNA: TGTGCCTGGAGTGTAGGCGGGGGCTCCGGGGAGCTGTTTTTT. The variable domain in full, with the rest retrieved from reference TRBV30 and TRBJ2-2, is SQTIHQWPATLVQPVGSPLSLECTVEGTSNPNLYWYRQAAGRGLQLLFYSVGIGQISSEVPQNLSASRPQDRQFILSSKKLLLSDSGFYLCAWSVGGGSGELFFGEGSRLTVL.

The chain joins TRBV5-6 to TRBJ1-6, with 11 bases lining up with TRBD1. Germline CDR1 is SGHDT and CDR2 is YYEEEE. The CDR3 has 15 residues. The V gene end was trimmed by 7 bases and the J gene end by 11 bases; junction bases not matched to a gene: 11. CDR3 nucleotides: TGTGCCAGCGTCCGATGGGGACAGGGGGAGACACCCCTCCACTTT. It translates to CASVRWGQGETPLHF.

V gene TRBV2 combines with J gene TRBJ2-5; a possible D gene is TRBD2 (5 bases). Trimming removed 6 bases at V and 2 bases at J, with 13 bases between. Germline-derived CDR1 and CDR2 are SNHLY and FYNNEI. The CDR3 is 14 residues long. DNA for the CDR3: TGTGCCAGCAGGGGTACTAGTACTCAAGAGACCCAGTACTTC. Translating gives CASRGTSTQETQYF.

This chain uses TRBV30 with TRBJ2-5, with 7 bases lining up with TRBD1. The V gene's germline CDR1 is GTSNPN and CDR2 SVGIG (reference sequence). With V trimmed by 2 bases and J by 1 base, 1 base remained unmatched. The CDR3 is 13 residues long. The CDR3 nucleotides read TGTGCCTGGAGTAGGGACAGCCAAGAGACCCAGTACTTC. Translating gives CAWSRDSQETQYF.

The rearrangement uses TRBV28 and TRBJ1-2; the D is unclear. Between the trimmed V and J ends, which lost 2 bases and 8 bases, there was a span of 12 bases. Germline CDR1 reads MDHEN; CDR2 reads SYDVKM. The CDR3 runs to 13 residues. The CDR3, as DNA: TGTGCCAGCAGTTTAAAAGGGTTGGGCGGCTACACCTTC. It is translated as CASSLKGLGGYTF.

The gene calls are TRBV20-1 and TRBJ2-1; D gene unclear. V lost 3 bases and J 7 bases, leaving 13 bases between the germline ends. This CDR3 has 13 residues. The germline CDR1 and CDR2 sequences are DFQATT and SNEGSKA (reference sequence). The DNA of the CDR3 is TGCAGTGCTAGGCTCGTATTGGGGAATGAGCAGTTCTTC. Encoded protein: CSARLVLGNEQFF.

This clonotype was observed a few times. The junction shows a germline mismatch at one end, possibly a read error. The chain joins TRBV7-7 to TRBJ2-2; TRBD2 matches 8 bases. Germline CDR1 is SSHAT and CDR2 is FNYEAQ (reference sequence). CDR3 length equals 15 residues. This CDR3 reads CASSTLGLDDGELFF. The CDR3 DNA follows: TGTGCTAGCAGCACCCTGGGACTAGATGACGGGGAGCTGTTTTTT.

This clonotype showed up many times. The chain recombines TRBV20-1 with TRBJ1-2; 11 positions match TRBD1. CDR1 is DFQATT, CDR2 SNEGSKA, per germline (reference sequence). V was pared by 6 bases and J by 9 bases, with 12 bases of the junction left unmatched. This CDR3 region has 14 residues. The CDR3 loop is CSALTGTGGRSYTF. The CDR3 DNA is TGCAGTGCCCTTACCGGGACAGGGGGGAGAAGCTACACCTTC.

The V call is TRBV20-1, the J call TRBJ1-1; TRBD1 is a possible D gene (5 bases). V shed 6 bases and J shed 3 bases, with 17 bases lying between them. The CDR3 has 14 residues. CDR1 DFQATT and CDR2 SNEGSKA come from the germline V gene (reference sequence). The CDR3 nucleotides read TGCAGTGCACCCGATCCAAGGGGCGACACTGAAGCTTTCTTT. Its translation is CSAPDPRGDTEAFF.

This clonotype was found a few times. This chain joins TRBV5-1 and TRBJ1-3, with D perhaps matching TRBD1 (5 bases). Germline V gene data show CDR1 as SGHRS and CDR2 as YFSETQ. This CDR3 spans 15 amino acids. V was clipped by 4 bases and J by 2 bases, with 13 bases between them. CDR3 in amino acids: CASSQRGGPGNTIYF. The DNA for the CDR3 is TGCGCCAGCAGCCAGAGGGGTGGACCTGGAAACACCATATATTTT.

This clonotype has just a few counts. The genes are TRBV10-3 and TRBJ2-1, with D unclear. Germline V gene lookup returns CDR1 ENHRY and CDR2 SYGVKD. The CDR3 runs 18 residues. The V end lost 4 bases, the J end lost 1 base, and 20 bases lay between the germline ends. This chain's CDR3 is CAISGPRSIPTSYNEQFF. The CDR3 bases are TGTGCCATCAGTGGTCCCAGGAGTATCCCGACTTCCTACAATGAGCAGTTCTTC.

This clonotype was seen repeatedly, ten times or more. The rearrangement links TRBV28 to TRBJ2-2; D might be TRBD2 (5 bases). The CDR3 contains 14 residues. In germline, CDR1 is MDHEN, CDR2 SYDVKM. V lost 2 bases and J lost 9, with 13 bases in between. The CDR3 here is CASSLTGKERELFF. The CDR3 DNA is TGTGCCAGCAGTTTAACGGGGAAAGAAAGGGAGCTGTTTTTT.

The chain joins TRBV4-1 to TRBJ2-7, with a tentative D call TRBD1 (6 bases). The CDR3 runs 15 residues. Trimming shortened V by 5 bases and J by 5 bases, and 19 bases separated the two germline ends. Germline assignment: CDR1 MGHRA and CDR2 YSYEKL. The CDR3 DNA is TGCGCCAGCAGCTCTGACGACAGGATCCTCAACGAGCAGTACTTC. Protein: CASSSDDRILNEQYF.

The V call is TRBV18, the J call TRBJ2-3; D gene ambiguous. Trimming removed 2 bases from V and 3 bases from J, with 15 bases in between. The CDR3 consists of 16 residues. Germline V gene lookup returns CDR1 KGHSH and CDR2 LQKENI. The CDR3 nucleotides read TGTGCCAGCTCACCAAAGTATGTCCTAGGGACAGATACGCAGTATTTT. Its protein product is CASSPKYVLGTDTQYF.

This clonotype was found a few times. This chain joins TRBV7-6 and TRBJ2-3; TRBD1 or TRBD2 may be the D gene (6 bases each). This CDR3 is 20 amino acids long. Trimming removed 5 bases from V and 0 bases from J, with 27 bases in between. Germline CDR1 and CDR2: SGHVS and FNYEAQ. For the CDR3, the DNA is TGTGCCAGCAGCCAAACCTCCGGGGGCGCAAAATCTTCTAGCACAGATACGCAGTATTTT. Translated, it gives CASSQTSGGAKSSSTDTQYF.

This clonotype was observed a few times. The chain couples TRBV7-3 to TRBJ2-1; 10 bases align to TRBD2. Germline values: CDR1 SGHTA, CDR2 FQGTGA. V lost 5 bases, J lost 9 bases, and 13 bases stayed unmatched. The CDR3 runs 16 residues. The CDR3 here is CASSKHIAGGSAEQFF. CDR3 in DNA: TGTGCCAGCAGCAAACATATAGCGGGGGGTTCGGCTGAGCAGTTCTTC. Drawing the rest from reference TRBV7-3 and TRBJ2-1, the complete variable domain is GAGVSQTPSNKVTEKGKYVELRCDPISGHTALYWYRQSLGQGPEFLIYFQGTGAADDSGLPNDRFFAVRPEGSVSTLKIQRTERGDSAVYLCASSKHIAGGSAEQFFGPGTRLTVL.

The chain links TRBV7-2 to TRBJ2-1; possible D gene TRBD2, 7 bases. The CDR3 runs 15 residues. CDR1 is SGHTA, CDR2 FQGNSA, per germline. Trimming shortened V by 6 bases and J by 4 bases, and 16 bases separated the two germline ends. The CDR3 is CASRERGAGYNEQFF. CDR3 DNA sequence: TGTGCCAGCAGAGAACGGGGGGCGGGATACAATGAGCAGTTCTTC. The complete variable domain, with remaining parts taken from reference TRBV7-2 and TRBJ2-1, reads GAGVSQSPSNKVTEKGKDVELRCDPISGHTALYWYRQSLGQGLEFLIYFQGNSAPDKSGLPSDRFSAERTGGSVSTLTIQRTQQEDSAVYLCASRERGAGYNEQFFGPGTRLTVL.

This clonotype was found a few times. The gene calls are TRBV9 and TRBJ2-7, with 9 bases that match TRBD1. The CDR3 consists of 18 residues. Germline V gene sequence: CDR1 SGDLS, CDR2 YYNGEE. V trimming: 0 bases; J trimming: 0 bases; junction bases outside the gene matches: 10. The CDR3 DNA reads as TGTGCCAGCAGCGTAGTACTCACAGGGGGCCCTCCCTCCTACGAGCAGTACTTC. This encodes CASSVVLTGGPPSYEQYF.

This clonotype has a handful of counts. The CDR3, as DNA: TGCAGTGCTATAGGACAGGGGGCGCGCTATGGCTACACCTTC. Its protein is CSAIGQGARYGYTF. The V call is TRBV20-1, the J call TRBJ1-2; 11 bases match TRBD1. V trimming: 4 bases; J trimming: 4 bases; junction bases outside the gene matches: 5. This CDR3 has 14 amino acids. CDR1 and CDR2 from the germline V gene are DFQATT and SNEGSKA (reference sequence).

The chain recombines TRBV6-2 or TRBV6-3 with TRBJ2-6; weak D call: TRBD1 (6 bases). There are 19 residues in the CDR3. Trimming cost V 2 bases and J 0 bases, with 17 bases left between them. Germline V gene lookup returns CDR1 MNHEY and CDR2 SVGEGT. The CDR3 sequence: CASSYLAWGHNSGANVLTF. The CDR3 DNA sequence: TGTGCCAGCAGTTACCTGGCTTGGGGACACAACTCTGGGGCCAACGTCCTGACTTTC.

The J gene is TRBJ2-7, the V gene TRBV28; D possibly corresponds to TRBD2 (5 bases). The germline V gene encodes CDR1 MDHEN and CDR2 SYDVKM. With 6 bases removed from V and 2 bases from J, the gap between germline ends came to 11 bases. CDR3 size: 13 residues. CDR3 sequence reads: CASRPTITYEQYV. Written as DNA, the CDR3 is TGTGCCAGCAGGCCGACTATTACCTACGAGCAGTACGTC.

The chain links TRBV6-5 to TRBJ2-2, with D possibly matching TRBD2 (5 bases). Trimming took off 1 base at V and 1 base at J, with 13 bases between the two ends. Germline V gene lookup returns CDR1 MNHEY and CDR2 SVGAGI. CDR3 size: 17 residues. CDR3 bases: TGTGCCAGCAGTTACTTTCGACCGGGATTGAACACCGGGGAGCTGTTTTTT. This codes for CASSYFRPGLNTGELFF.

This clonotype showed up just a few times. This rearrangement joins TRBV30 to TRBJ1-5, with a possible D match to TRBD1 (5 bases). Per germline, CDR1 GTSNPN and CDR2 SVGIG (reference sequence). Trimming took off 5 bases at V and 6 bases at J, with 23 bases between the two ends. The CDR3 extends over 16 amino acids. CDR3 in amino acids: CAWSIMGGSQGQPQHF. CDR3 nucleotide sequence: TGTGCCTGGTCTATAATGGGGGGAAGTCAAGGTCAGCCCCAGCATTTT. Variable domain in full (rest from reference TRBV30 and TRBJ1-5): SQTIHQWPATLVQPVGSPLSLECTVEGTSNPNLYWYRQAAGRGLQLLFYSVGIGQISSEVPQNLSASRPQDRQFILSSKKLLLSDSGFYLCAWSIMGGSQGQPQHFGDGTRLSIL.

This clonotype was counted only a few times. The chain has TRBV7-2 and TRBJ2-6; D unresolved. This CDR3 region has 17 residues. CDR1 is SGHTA and CDR2 is FQGNSA in the germline V gene. V lost 0 bases and J lost 0, with 9 bases in between. Written as DNA, the CDR3 is TGTGCCAGCAGCTTAGCGGGTCACTACTCTGGGGCCAACGTCCTGACTTTC. It yields the protein CASSLAGHYSGANVLTF.